This TCR beta chain was captured by sequencing in a study of blood T cell repertoires in COVID-19. Study overall: In each case, the material was cDNA or gDNA derived from T cells, B-cell-depleted T cells, or PBMCs.

Across about two dozen US areas, participants ranged in age from 18 to 89 years. Participant-reported clinical history was the basis for cohort assignment. Before being deemed recovered, Cohort 3 donors had two negative PCRs, clearance, or symptom resolution. Data came from immunoSEQ multiplex PCR; TCRdb stores just in-frame clones and leaves some out. The table has about 400,000 clones, around 92% seen once. V trimming: 1 base; J trimming: 3 bases; junction bases outside the gene matches: 11. Germline CDR1 is MGHRA and CDR2 is YSYEKL. There are 17 residues in the CDR3. V usage is TRBV4-1 and J usage is TRBJ1-1; 7 positions match TRBD1. The sequenced material came from PBMCs or T cells enriched from blood (not recorded which). The clonotype comes from a woman in her twenties or thirties who had recovered from COVID-19. The CDR3 DNA reads as TGCGCCAGCAGCCAAGCCTTACAGGGGCCTAGGGACACTGAAGCTTTCTTT. Its translation: CASSQALQGPRDTEAFF.